The 6 T cell receptor beta chains listed next were all sequenced from one sample in a study of cytomegalovirus exposure and HLA in healthy donors. The PCR had 60 Vbeta and 13 Jbeta primers. Profiling relied on immunoSEQ multiplex PCR, and the TCRdb table lists in-frame clones only, not all of them. This table has roughly 150,000 clones, roughly 82% appearing once. Material for sequencing was PBMCs. The receptors were sampled from a woman in her forties or fifties in good health and CMV-seropositive.

The chain joins TRBV5-6 to TRBJ1-3; the D is unclear. The V gene's germline CDR1 is SGHDT and CDR2 YYEEEE. CDR3 length equals 11 residues. Between the trimmed V and J ends, which lost 3 bases and 10 bases, there was a span of 8 bases. CDR3 in amino acids: CASSYSRTIYF. The CDR3 DNA reads as TGTGCCAGCAGCTATTCTCGGACCATATATTTT.

V and J are TRBV11-2 and TRBJ1-1; 10 bases align to TRBD1. CDR3 length equals 11 residues. Germline CDR1 SGHAT, CDR2 FQNNGV. J gave up 13 bases and V 5 bases, and 4 bases lay outside the gene matches. The CDR3 reads CASSRDRGGFF. CDR3 coding DNA: TGTGCCAGCAGCCGGGACAGGGGTGGTTTCTTT.

The chain employs TRBV5-1 and TRBJ1-3; the D gene is possibly TRBD1 (5 bases). The CDR3 is 15 amino acids. Germline assignment: CDR1 SGHRS and CDR2 YFSETQ. Trimming pared 5 bases from V and 4 bases from J, leaving 16 bases between. The chain's CDR3 is CASSHGEGQGNTIYF. The DNA for the CDR3 is TGCGCCAGCAGTCACGGGGAGGGGCAAGGAAACACCATATATTTT.

The rearrangement links TRBV7-8 to TRBJ1-1, with D hard to call. This CDR3 spans 14 amino acids. Per germline, CDR1 SGHVS and CDR2 FQNEAQ. V gave up 3 bases and J gave up 3 bases, with 11 bases separating them. Here the CDR3 DNA reads TGTGCCAGCAGCTTTATCCGAGGCGACACTGAAGCTTTCTTT. This codes for CASSFIRGDTEAFF. Based on the CDR3 plus reference TRBV7-8 and TRBJ1-1, the full variable domain is GAGVSQSPRYKVAKRGQDVALRCDPISGHVSLFWYQQALGQGPEFLTYFQNEAQLDKSGLPSDRFFAERPEGSVSTLKIQRTQQEDSAVYLCASSFIRGDTEAFFGQGTRLTVV.

This chain links TRBV6-5 with TRBJ1-1, with D maybe TRBD1 (5 bases). Trimming stripped 0 bases from V and 8 bases from J, with 16 bases between. The CDR3 is made up of 15 amino acids. Germline CDR1 and CDR2: MNHEY and SVGAGI. CDR3 coding DNA: TGTGCCAGCAGTTACTCCGGGGACTCTGGGACGGAAGCTTTCTTT. Translation: CASSYSGDSGTEAFF.

The count of this clone is one. In nucleotides, the CDR3 is TGTGCCAGCAGCCGACAGGGGGCGAATTTGGAGACCCAGTACTTC. It translates to CASSRQGANLETQYF. The chain employs TRBV5-8 and TRBJ2-5, with 10 bases identical to TRBD1. The germline V gene has CDR1 SGHTS and CDR2 YDEGEE. J lost 5 bases, V lost 4 bases, and 8 bases had no gene match. The CDR3 is 15 amino acids.